This TCR beta chain appears in the sequencing data of a study of cytomegalovirus exposure and HLA in healthy donors. Germline CDR1 and CDR2: SEHNR and FQNEAQ (reference sequence). Trimming cost V 4 bases and J 1 base, with 7 bases left between them. The CDR3 runs to 13 residues. The primer mix had 60 Vbeta and 13 Jbeta primers. The assay was immunoSEQ multiplex PCR, and TCRdb's table has in-frame clones only and misses some. The profile shows 110,000 or so clones, over 75% of them singletons. As to this clone: What it recognizes is unknown.

Study-wide findings and caveats: Productive status was seen about 87% or about 30% of the time for most TCR beta V segments in an earlier analysis. Association of a missense DCLRE1C variant with TCR beta V- and J-gene trimming was reported in a later analysis. Reported results showed that the classifier diagnosed cytomegalovirus status with high specificity and sensitivity.

This receptor was obtained from a young man in good health and CMV-seropositive. Sequenced sample: PBMCs. V and J are TRBV7-9 and TRBJ1-2, with D perhaps TRBD1 (5 bases). The CDR3, as DNA: TGTGCCAGCAGCTCAGACAGTAACTATGGCTACACCTTC. Its protein product is CASSSDSNYGYTF. Full variable domain (missing parts from reference TRBV7-9 and TRBJ1-2): DTGVSQNPRHKITKRGQNVTFRCDPISEHNRLYWYRQTLGQGPEFLTYFQNEAQLEKSRLLSDRFSAERPKGSFSTLEIQRTEQGDSAMYLCASSSDSNYGYTFGSGTRLTVV.